This TCR beta chain was found in a study of blood T cells in healthy people across ages. A second PCR, run for about 7 to 11 cycles, used a sample-barcoded 5' primer plus a J-beta primer mix. Each cDNA molecule carried a tag from a template-switch adaptor that contained 12 random nucleotides. TCRdb itself ran the 5' RACE reads through MiXCR, one entry per CDR3 protein. The sample carries around 1,500,000 distinct CDR3 sequences, approximately 38% recorded once. Trimming took 2 bases from V and 5 from J, leaving 8 bases between them. The CDR3 is made up of 13 amino acids. Germline CDR1 is SGHRS and CDR2 is YFSETQ. This clonotype was picked up a small number of times.

The sample was blood. This TCR was sampled from a woman under 30 in good health. The gene calls are TRBV5-1 and TRBJ2-1; D gene uncertain. The CDR3 loop reads CASSLQTNNEQFF. The CDR3 DNA reads TGCGCCAGCAGCTTACAGACAAACAATGAGCAGTTCTTC.